The 30 T cell receptor beta chains presented below share a single source sample, sequenced in a study of T cell changes during pregnancy in multiple sclerosis. Profiling relied on immunoSEQ multiplex PCR, and the TCRdb table lists in-frame clones only, not all of them. This sample yields tens of thousands of clones, of which approximately 95% are seen a single time; about 1% belongs to the top ten. Sequenced material: peripheral blood, taken in the second trimester of pregnancy. All receptors come from a female donor in good health, enrolled as a control in a pregnancy study.

J is TRBJ1-1 and V is TRBV19; D gene unclear. Germline V CDR1 and CDR2: LNHDA, SQIVND (reference sequence). This CDR3 comprises 16 residues. Trimming took 3 bases from V and 1 from J, leaving 15 bases between them. The DNA for the CDR3 is TGTGCCAGTAGTATCTTGGCAGTTTCTGGGAACACTGAAGCTTTCTTT. It translates to CASSILAVSGNTEAFF.

On this clone: This sample includes further DNA sequences coding for the same CDR3. The rearrangement uses TRBV2 and TRBJ1-4; 11 bases map to TRBD1. This CDR3 is built from 14 residues. Germline CDR1 reads SNHLY; CDR2 reads FYNNEI. J lost 7 bases, V lost 4 bases, and 2 bases had no gene match. CDR3 nucleotides: TGTGCCAGCAGTGGGACAGGGGGCGGTGAAAAACTGTTTTTT. It yields the protein CASSGTGGGEKLFF.

The chain has TRBV6-1 and TRBJ1-2, with D maybe TRBD1 (5 bases). CDR1 MNHNS and CDR2 SASEGT come from the germline V gene. The CDR3 covers 13 residues. The V gene lost 1 base and the J gene lost 5 bases, with 8 bases spanning the gap. CDR3 sequence reads: CASSEGGAYGYTF. DNA for the CDR3: TGTGCCAGCAGTGAAGGGGGCGCTTATGGCTACACCTTC.

This chain links TRBV6-6 with TRBJ1-2; D is uncertain. The V end was cut by 2 bases, the J end by 4 bases, with 8 bases between. This CDR3 is 13 amino acids long. The germline gives CDR1 MNHNY, CDR2 SVGAGI (reference sequence). The CDR3 loop reads CASSYGPGYGYTF. CDR3 sequence (DNA): TGTGCCAGCAGTTACGGGCCTGGCTATGGCTACACCTTC.

The chain carries TRBV19 and TRBJ1-1; D gene ambiguous. V lost 3 bases, J lost 5 bases, and 10 bases lay in between. This CDR3 has 13 residues. CDR1 is LNHDA, CDR2 SQIVND, per germline (reference sequence). This chain's CDR3 is CASSIQPGTEAFF. The CDR3 DNA reads as TGTGCCAGTAGTATCCAGCCGGGGACTGAAGCTTTCTTT.

The chain has TRBV27 and TRBJ2-1; a possible D gene is TRBD1 (6 bases). The CDR3 is 14 residues long. Germline values: CDR1 MNHEY, CDR2 SMNVEV (reference sequence). V was cut by 5 bases and J by 5 bases, with 13 bases left in between. CDR3 DNA sequence: TGTGCCAGCAGTGTGAGGTGGGGGCACAATGAGCAGTTCTTC. Amino acids: CASSVRWGHNEQFF.

The chain employs TRBV7-2 and TRBJ2-3; possibly TRBD2 for D (5 bases). CDR3 size: 15 residues. V was clipped by 3 bases and J by 4 bases, with 14 bases between them. Per the germline V gene, CDR1 is SGHTA and CDR2 is FQGNSA. The CDR3 sequence is CASSFVSSFPDTQYF. The CDR3 coding sequence is TGTGCCAGCAGCTTTGTATCTAGCTTCCCAGATACGCAGTATTTT. Variable domain in full (rest from reference TRBV7-2 and TRBJ2-3): GAGVSQSPSNKVTEKGKDVELRCDPISGHTALYWYRQSLGQGLEFLIYFQGNSAPDKSGLPSDRFSAERTGGSVSTLTIQRTQQEDSAVYLCASSFVSSFPDTQYFGPGTRLTVL.

CDR3 DNA: TGTGCCAGCAGCGTAGGTAGCGGGAGGGCGAATAAAGAGACCCAGTACTTC. Translating gives CASSVGSGRANKETQYF. V is TRBV9 and J is TRBJ2-5, with 11 positions matching TRBD2. The trim removed 0 bases at V and 3 bases at J, leaving 7 bases unmatched. The CDR3 consists of 17 residues. CDR1 is SGDLS, CDR2 YYNGEE, per germline.

The chain links TRBV4-1 to TRBJ2-3; D call uncertain. The CDR3 sequence is 15 residues long. Germline V lookup: CDR1 MGHRA, CDR2 YSYEKL. V shed 1 base and J shed 0 bases, with 8 bases lying between them. The CDR3 DNA reads as TGCGCCAGCAGCCAAGTATCAGGTAGCACAGATACGCAGTATTTT. Amino acid sequence: CASSQVSGSTDTQYF.

This clone was seen more than once but under ten times. The chain couples TRBV19 to TRBJ2-7; D is perhaps TRBD2 (5 bases). V was cut by 5 bases and J by 3 bases, with 14 bases left in between. The germline CDR1 and CDR2 sequences are LNHDA and SQIVND (reference sequence). The length of the CDR3 is 14 residues. CDR3 in amino acids: CASSDSAGGYEQYF. In DNA, the CDR3 is TGTGCCAGTAGTGATTCTGCGGGTGGCTACGAGCAGTACTTC.

This rearrangement joins TRBV9 to TRBJ1-2; TRBD1 matches 9 bases. Germline V lookup: CDR1 SGDLS, CDR2 YYNGEE. The CDR3 sequence is 14 residues long. V was clipped by 4 bases and J by 1 base; unmatched bases: 2. This CDR3 reads CASSRTGDNYGYTF. The CDR3 DNA is TGTGCCAGCAGCCGGACAGGGGATAACTATGGCTACACCTTC.

The chain combines TRBV27 with TRBJ2-5, with a possible D match to TRBD2 (6 bases). V was pared by 10 bases and J by 0 bases, with 18 bases between. The CDR3 covers 15 residues. Germline V gene lookup returns CDR1 MNHEY and CDR2 SMNVEV (reference sequence). In DNA, the CDR3 is TGTGCCAAATCCCGGGACTGCGGGTACCAAGAGACCCAGTACTTC. Translated, it gives CAKSRDCGYQETQYF.

The V call is TRBV28, the J call TRBJ2-7; 8 nucleotides match TRBD1. This CDR3 has 14 residues. Germline values: CDR1 MDHEN, CDR2 SYDVKM. V was pared by 5 bases and J by 1 base, with 4 bases of the junction left unmatched. The CDR3 coding sequence is TGTGCCAGCAGTCTAGGACAGGGATCCTACGAGCAGTACTTC. It encodes CASSLGQGSYEQYF. The full variable domain, in which reference TRBV28 and TRBJ2-7 provide the parts outside the CDR3, is DVKVTQSSRYLVKRTGEKVFLECVQDMDHENMFWYRQDPGLGLRLIYFSYDVKMKEKGDIPEGYSVSREKKERFSLILESASTNQTSMYLCASSLGQGSYEQYFGPGTRLTVT.

This rearrangement joins TRBV18 to TRBJ2-5; D is unresolved. The ends were cut back, 2 bases at V and 5 bases at J, with 6 bases in the middle. The CDR3 totals 12 residues. Germline CDR1 reads KGHSH; CDR2 reads LQKENI. The CDR3 spells CASSPTPETQYF. CDR3 coding DNA: TGTGCCAGCTCACCAACTCCGGAGACCCAGTACTTC.

This chain links TRBV5-1 with TRBJ2-2; no clear D. This CDR3 contains 15 residues. V was cut by 0 bases and J by 3 bases, with 9 bases left in between. Germline V gene lookup returns CDR1 SGHRS and CDR2 YFSETQ. The CDR3: CASSLDPRDTGELFF. In DNA, the CDR3 is TGCGCCAGCAGCTTGGATCCTAGAGACACCGGGGAGCTGTTTTTT.

The V and J genes are TRBV10-3 and TRBJ2-7; D may be TRBD2 (5 bases). CDR3 size: 17 residues. Trimming took off 4 bases at V and 0 bases at J, with 19 bases between the two ends. Germline CDR1 is ENHRY and CDR2 is SYGVKD. The CDR3 DNA sequence: TGTGCCATCAGTGGTTTAAGTGCGGGCTGGTACTCCTACGAGCAGTACTTC. Its translation: CAISGLSAGWYSYEQYF.

V is TRBV23-1 and J is TRBJ1-2; the D is unclear. TRBV23-1 is an open reading frame, and its role is uncertain. The CDR3 is made up of 14 amino acids. Trimming shortened V by 2 bases and J by 0 bases, and 7 bases separated the two germline ends. CDR3 protein: CASSQVAPNYGYTF. In nucleotides, the CDR3 is TGCGCCAGCAGTCAAGTGGCTCCTAACTATGGCTACACCTTC.

This chain joins TRBV28 and TRBJ2-7; TRBD2 agrees at 11 bases. V lost 2 bases to trimming and J lost 4 bases; unmatched junction nucleotides: 1. Looked up from germline, CDR1 is MDHEN and CDR2 is SYDVKM. This CDR3 contains 14 residues. In DNA, the CDR3 is TGTGCCAGCAGTTTAATAGCGGGAGGGTACGAGCAGTACTTC. It translates to CASSLIAGGYEQYF. Full variable domain (rest looked up from reference TRBV28 and TRBJ2-7): DVKVTQSSRYLVKRTGEKVFLECVQDMDHENMFWYRQDPGLGLRLIYFSYDVKMKEKGDIPEGYSVSREKKERFSLILESASTNQTSMYLCASSLIAGGYEQYFGPGTRLTVT.

This rearrangement joins TRBV5-6 to TRBJ2-7, with a tentative D call TRBD1 (6 bases). The V gene lost 5 bases and the J gene lost 1 base, with 10 bases spanning the gap. The CDR3 loop spans 13 amino acids. Germline V lookup: CDR1 SGHDT, CDR2 YYEEEE. CDR3 sequence: CASRLTGSYEQYF. The DNA of the CDR3 is TGTGCCAGCAGACTGACAGGTTCCTACGAGCAGTACTTC.

V usage is TRBV7-2 and J usage is TRBJ2-5, with a tentative D call TRBD1 (5 bases). The germline CDR1 and CDR2 sequences are SGHTA and FQGNSA. The CDR3 runs to 14 residues. The V end was cut by 0 bases, the J end by 9 bases, with 14 bases between. CDR3 in amino acids: CASSLAAPIGAQYF. The CDR3 DNA reads TGTGCCAGCAGCTTAGCGGCGCCAATAGGGGCCCAGTACTTC.

The chain joins TRBV27 to TRBJ2-1; a weak D match, TRBD2 (6 bases). The CDR3 contains 14 residues. V gave up 0 bases and J gave up 10 bases, with 13 bases separating them. The germline CDR1 and CDR2 sequences are MNHEY and SMNVEV (reference sequence). CDR3 nucleotide sequence: TGTGCCAGCAGTTTATCGCCGGGGGTCGGGGAGCAGTTCTTC. Translated: CASSLSPGVGEQFF.

This rearrangement joins TRBV15 to TRBJ2-1; 13 nucleotides line up with TRBD2. Germline CDR1 is LNHNV and CDR2 is YYDKDF (reference sequence). The CDR3 runs 18 residues. V lost 3 bases to trimming and J lost 0 bases; unmatched junction nucleotides: 5. Here the CDR3 reads CATSRGLAGPSSYNEQFF. CDR3 bases: TGTGCCACCAGCAGGGGACTAGCGGGACCTAGCTCCTACAATGAGCAGTTCTTC.

J is TRBJ2-1 and V is TRBV18, with 7 positions matching TRBD2. CDR3 length: 15 amino acids. V lost 4 bases to trimming and J lost 9 bases; unmatched junction nucleotides: 12. CDR1 KGHSH and CDR2 LQKENI come from the germline V gene. The CDR3 nucleotides read TGTGCCAGCTCACGGGATAGCGGGCTCTCGGGTGAGCAGTTCTTC. Its protein product is CASSRDSGLSGEQFF.

This clone has more than one count but fewer than ten. At one end the junction does not follow the germline gene, possibly because of a read error. The chain couples TRBV6-5 to TRBJ2-7, with D maybe TRBD1 (6 bases). CDR3 length equals 10 residues. CDR1 MNHEY and CDR2 SVGAGI come from the germline V gene. The CDR3 protein is CARAGDEQYF. In DNA, the CDR3 is TGCGCTCGGGCAGGGGACGAGCAGTACTTC.

The gene calls are TRBV23-1 and TRBJ1-5; tentative D call: TRBD1 (6 bases). TRBV23-1 is marked as an open reading frame, function uncertain. Trimming removed 3 bases at V and 2 bases at J, with 17 bases between. This CDR3 has 17 residues. The CDR3 sequence: CASSHRARGRRNQPQHF. In DNA form, the CDR3 reads TGCGCCAGCAGTCACAGAGCGAGGGGGAGACGCAATCAGCCCCAGCATTTT.

This chain links TRBV15 with TRBJ2-5, with 8 nucleotides matching TRBD1. The junction had 4 bases not matched to a gene; V was cut back by 0 bases and J by 4 bases. Germline V gene sequence: CDR1 LNHNV, CDR2 YYDKDF (reference sequence). The CDR3 spans 15 residues. The CDR3 here is CATSRDRTGGETQYF. CDR3 DNA: TGTGCCACCAGCAGAGATAGAACAGGGGGAGAGACCCAGTACTTC.

The rearrangement joins TRBV27 to TRBJ1-1; 12 nucleotides line up with TRBD1. Trimming cost V 2 bases and J 9 bases; bases outside gene matches: 4. The V gene's germline CDR1 is MNHEY and CDR2 SMNVEV (reference sequence). CDR3 length: 14 residues. The CDR3 coding sequence is TGTGCCAGCAGTTTAGGGACAGGGGGCCGGAAAGCTTTCTTT. Translating it yields CASSLGTGGRKAFF.

The rearrangement uses TRBV7-9 and TRBJ1-1, with TRBD1 identical over 8 bases. V dropped 5 bases and J dropped 9; count of bases not matched to a gene: 11. Germline V CDR1 and CDR2: SEHNR, FQNEAQ (reference sequence). The CDR3 is 14 amino acids. The CDR3 nucleotides read TGTGCCAGCAGCCCGGACAGGGAGACGGTGAAAGCTTTCTTT. This codes for CASSPDRETVKAFF.

Here the CDR3 DNA reads TGTGCCAGCTTACGGGGGGGCACAACTCGCGAGCAGTACTTC. It is translated as CASLRGGTTREQYF. The chain uses TRBV6-1 and TRBJ2-7, with 8 bases lining up with TRBD2. The trim removed 8 bases at V and 6 bases at J, leaving 12 bases unmatched. The CDR3 has 14 residues. Germline V lookup: CDR1 MNHNS, CDR2 SASEGT.

V is TRBV5-4 and J is TRBJ2-5; 9 bases are shared with TRBD1. V was clipped by 3 bases and J by 4 bases; unmatched bases: 13. The V gene's germline CDR1 is SGHNT and CDR2 YYREEE (reference sequence). The CDR3 totals 17 residues. As DNA, the CDR3 is TGTGCCAGCAGCTCACACAAGACAGGGGGTGTTGGAGAGACCCAGTACTTC. Protein product: CASSSHKTGGVGETQYF. The full variable domain, with the rest looked up from reference TRBV5-4 and TRBJ2-5, is ETGVTQSPTHLIKTRGQQVTLRCSSQSGHNTVSWYQQALGQGPQFIFQYYREEENGRGNFPPRFSGLQFPNYSSELNVNALELDDSALYLCASSSHKTGGVGETQYFGPGTRLLVL.